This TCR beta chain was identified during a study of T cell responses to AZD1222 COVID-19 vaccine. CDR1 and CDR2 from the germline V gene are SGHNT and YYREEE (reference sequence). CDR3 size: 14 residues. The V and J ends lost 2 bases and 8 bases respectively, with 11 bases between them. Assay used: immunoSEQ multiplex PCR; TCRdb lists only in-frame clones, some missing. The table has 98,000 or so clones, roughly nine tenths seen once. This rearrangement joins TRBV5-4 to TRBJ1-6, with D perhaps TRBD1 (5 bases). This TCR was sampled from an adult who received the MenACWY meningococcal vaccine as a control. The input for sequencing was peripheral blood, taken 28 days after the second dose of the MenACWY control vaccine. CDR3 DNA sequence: TGTGCCAGCAGCTTAAGGGGCATGGATTCACCCCTCCACTTT. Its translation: CASSLRGMDSPLHF.